Listed here is a single TCR beta chain. Its antigen remains unidentified. Primers included in the PCR were 60 Vbeta and 13 Jbeta primers. Profiled with immunoSEQ multiplex PCR; TCRdb holds only in-frame clones, not every one. This repertoire shows around 190,000 clones, around nine tenths found once; its top ten account for approximately 1.5%. This sample is part of a study of cytomegalovirus exposure and HLA in healthy donors. Study-wide points: The study dropped some indistinguishable V segments, TRBV6-2 and TRBV6-3 among them.

Whereas donors were nominally healthy upon sampling, unrecorded immune exposures were probable. This CDR3 is built from 13 residues. Germline V gene data show CDR1 as SGHNT and CDR2 as YENEEA. The J segment lost 7 bases and the V segment lost 5 bases, leaving 3 bases of the junction unmatched. This TCR was recovered from a woman between 18 and 30 years old in good health and CMV-seronegative. This chain links TRBV11-3 with TRBJ1-1; 11 bases are a match to TRBD1. Material for sequencing was PBMCs. Here the CDR3 DNA reads TGTGCCAGCAGCCGGACAGGGGGCTTTGAAGCTTTCTTT. Its translation: CASSRTGGFEAFF.